This T cell receptor (beta chain) was obtained from a study of cytomegalovirus exposure and HLA in healthy donors. Notes on the study in general: Across donors, most TCRs were seen rarely, yet some public ones were widespread. There was a cluster of highly shared sequence variants that was likely a sequencing artifact. According to a later analysis, most TCR beta chains associated with CMV appeared HLA-restricted. Earlier analysis yielded a pattern in which most TCR beta V segments were productive about 87% or about 30% of the time.

Primers: 60 Vbeta forward and 13 Jbeta reverse. Produced via immunoSEQ multiplex PCR; TCRdb's table is partial and in-frame only. The sample contains tens of thousands of clones, 65% to 70% of which appear only once. As for this clone: The antigen is undetermined.

The CDR3 loop spans 15 amino acids. In germline, CDR1 is SGHTA, CDR2 FQGNSA. Trimming removed 5 bases from V and 8 bases from J; junction bases left unmatched: 11. Sample: PBMCs. The receptor was derived from a woman aged 30 to 39 in good health and CMV-seronegative. This rearrangement joins TRBV7-2 to TRBJ2-1, with TRBD1 matching 8 bases. Here the CDR3 DNA reads TGTGCCAGCAGCAAGGCCCGACAGGGGATCGATGAGCAGTTCTTC. This sequence encodes CASSKARQGIDEQFF.